This TCR beta chain was sequenced in a study of T cells in Graves' hyperthyroidism and ophthalmopathy. Overall study context: Peripheral blood was collected at initial diagnosis, before any treatment.

This clonotype has a handful of counts. Each patient was aged 18 to 65 and had newly diagnosed hyperthyroidism of under 2 months' duration. Diagnosis relied on clinical symptoms, serum thyroxine and TRAb, thyroid ultrasound and orbital computed tomography. The PBMCs had their origin in about 9.7 ml of fresh peripheral blood. There were TCR beta CDR3 regions amplified from RNA transcripts. With the HTBI primer set, the TCR CDR3 went through a first round of RT-PCR. MiXCR, applied by TCRdb to the multiplex PCR reads, yields one record per CDR3 protein. Of more than 600,000 distinct CDR3 sequences listed, around 15% are singletons. This receptor was identified in a man younger than 30 with Graves' hyperthyroidism. Source material: blood.

CDR3 nucleotide sequence: TGTGCTAGTGGTTTGGTCAGTGTCAATCAGCCCCAGCATTTT. It is translated as CASGLVSVNQPQHF. This chain uses TRBV12-5 with TRBJ1-5; D unresolved. Germline V gene data show CDR1 as LGHNT and CDR2 as FRNRAP. The CDR3 length is 14 residues. Trimming shortened V by 0 bases and J by 3 bases, and 6 bases separated the two germline ends.